This T cell receptor beta chain derives from a study of response to subunit inactivated influenza vaccine. Study results and limitations: Authors proposed each seasonal influenza vaccination draws in few new T cells.

There are 14 residues in the CDR3. Trimming removed 5 bases at V and 2 bases at J, with 10 bases between. CDR1 is MDHEN and CDR2 is SYDVKM in the germline V gene. TCRdb recomputed calls from the RT-PCR reads with MiXCR, one row per CDR3 protein. The table includes 500,000 to 750,000 distinct CDR3 sequences, 13% to 15% detected once. This clonotype was seen a few times. Its antigen is not identified. The chain has TRBV28 and TRBJ1-5; D is possibly TRBD1 (6 bases). This TCR came from a man aged 50 to 60 who received an inactivated influenza vaccine. This material consisted of PBMCs from blood, taken approximately 13 days after vaccination. Here the CDR3 reads CASSKGGGNQPQHF. CDR3 DNA sequence: TGTGCCAGCAGTAAGGGGGGAGGCAATCAGCCCCAGCATTTT.